Presented here are 8 T cell receptor beta chains from one specimen sequenced in a study of chemoradiotherapy in HPV16-positive cancers. Assay: immunoSEQ multiplex PCR; the TCRdb copy retains only in-frame clones and omits some. The sample carries some 70,000 clones, roughly 86% recorded once. The source material was blood, sampled from a patient who underwent chemoradiotherapy. The receptors stem from a human donor with HPV-associated anogenital cancer.

CDR3 region: CASSPGQSQETQYF. CDR3 bases: TGCGCCAGCAGCCCGGGACAGTCCCAAGAGACCCAGTACTTC. The chain joins TRBV5-1 to TRBJ2-5; 7 positions match TRBD1. With V trimmed by 4 bases and J by 1 base, 4 bases remained unmatched. Per the germline V gene, CDR1 is SGHRS and CDR2 is YFSETQ. This CDR3 is 14 amino acids long.

This rearrangement joins TRBV30 to TRBJ2-1; 10 bases match TRBD2. With 3 bases clipped from V and 9 bases from J, the junction kept 8 bases outside the gene matches. This CDR3 contains 14 residues. Germline loops: CDR1 GTSNPN, CDR2 SVGIG (reference sequence). The CDR3 bases are TGTGCCTGGAGGGGAGCGGGGGGGCGTGCTGAGCAGTTCTTC. Encoded protein: CAWRGAGGRAEQFF. Filled out from reference TRBV30 and TRBJ2-1, the complete variable domain reads SQTIHQWPATLVQPVGSPLSLECTVEGTSNPNLYWYRQAAGRGLQLLFYSVGIGQISSEVPQNLSASRPQDRQFILSSKKLLLSDSGFYLCAWRGAGGRAEQFFGPGTRLTVL.

The V call is TRBV5-1, the J call TRBJ2-7; 9 positions agree with TRBD1. J gave up 3 bases and V 5 bases, and 9 bases lay outside the gene matches. The germline CDR1 and CDR2 sequences are SGHRS and YFSETQ. The CDR3 spans 15 residues. CDR3 nucleotides: TGCGCCAGCAGGCGTTCCGGGACAGGGATCTACGAGCAGTACTTC. Protein: CASRRSGTGIYEQYF. The whole variable domain, filled in from reference TRBV5-1 and TRBJ2-7, reads KAGVTQTPRYLIKTRGQQVTLSCSPISGHRSVSWYQQTPGQGLQFLFEYFSETQRNKGNFPGRFSGRQFSNSRSEMNVSTLELGDSALYLCASRRSGTGIYEQYFGPGTRLTVT.

The chain has TRBV7-8 and TRBJ1-1; TRBD1 matches at 7 bases. The V segment lost 5 bases and the J segment 1 base; nucleotides outside the gene matches: 4. Per germline, CDR1 SGHVS and CDR2 FQNEAQ. The CDR3 runs 14 residues. Written as DNA, the CDR3 is TGTGCCAGCAGCAACCGGGACAGGAACACTGAAGCTTTCTTT. This sequence encodes CASSNRDRNTEAFF.

The chain links TRBV7-8 to TRBJ2-1; D assignment may be TRBD1 or TRBD2 (6 bases each). CDR1 is SGHVS and CDR2 is FQNEAQ in the germline V gene. This CDR3 is built from 15 residues. The V and J ends lost 3 bases and 5 bases respectively, with 14 bases between them. The CDR3 region has the DNA TGTGCCAGCAGCTTTCTAGGCCGGGGGCACAATGAGCAGTTCTTC. Translated: CASSFLGRGHNEQFF. Drawing the rest from reference TRBV7-8 and TRBJ2-1, the complete variable domain is GAGVSQSPRYKVAKRGQDVALRCDPISGHVSLFWYQQALGQGPEFLTYFQNEAQLDKSGLPSDRFFAERPEGSVSTLKIQRTQQEDSAVYLCASSFLGRGHNEQFFGPGTRLTVL.

The chain uses TRBV28 and TRBJ1-4; weak D call: TRBD1 (5 bases). The germline V and J ends were trimmed by 1 base and 5 bases, with 20 bases remaining between them. The CDR3 spans 18 residues. Germline-derived CDR1 and CDR2 are MDHEN and SYDVKM. CDR3 nucleotide sequence: TGTGCCAGCAGTTTATTCCCGGCCGGGCAGGGAAGAAATGAAAAACTGTTTTTT. It encodes CASSLFPAGQGRNEKLFF.

The chain carries TRBV18 and TRBJ1-1; unclear D gene. The CDR3 extends over 15 amino acids. V lost 0 bases to trimming and J lost 0 bases, with 8 bases between them. Germline V lookup: CDR1 KGHSH, CDR2 LQKENI. The CDR3 loop reads CASSPPQVLNTEAFF. CDR3 DNA: TGTGCCAGCTCACCACCGCAGGTTTTGAACACTGAAGCTTTCTTT.

The chain has TRBV6-5 and TRBJ1-4; D might be TRBD1 (5 bases). The CDR3 length is 14 residues. V lost 6 bases and J lost 4, with 12 bases in between. Per the germline V gene, CDR1 is MNHEY and CDR2 is SVGAGI. DNA for the CDR3: TGTGCCAGCAGCCGGAACAGGCGTAATGAAAAACTGTTTTTT. Translation gives CASSRNRRNEKLFF.